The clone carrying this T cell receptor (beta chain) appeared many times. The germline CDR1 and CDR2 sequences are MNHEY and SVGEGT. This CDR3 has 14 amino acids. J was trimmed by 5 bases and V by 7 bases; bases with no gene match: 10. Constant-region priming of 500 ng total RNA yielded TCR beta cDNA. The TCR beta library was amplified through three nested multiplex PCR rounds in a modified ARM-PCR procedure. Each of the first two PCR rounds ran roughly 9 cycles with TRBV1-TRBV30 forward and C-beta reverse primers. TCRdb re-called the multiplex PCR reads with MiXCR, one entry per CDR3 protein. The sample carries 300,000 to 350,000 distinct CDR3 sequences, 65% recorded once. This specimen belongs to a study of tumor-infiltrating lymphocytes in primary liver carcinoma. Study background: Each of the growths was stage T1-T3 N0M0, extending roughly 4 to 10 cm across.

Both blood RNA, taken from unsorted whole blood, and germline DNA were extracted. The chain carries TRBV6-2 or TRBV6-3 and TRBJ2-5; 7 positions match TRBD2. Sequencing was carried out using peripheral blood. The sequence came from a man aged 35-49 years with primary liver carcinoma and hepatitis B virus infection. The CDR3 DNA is TGTGCCAGCAAGAGGAGTGCGGGAGTTGAGACCCAGTACTTC. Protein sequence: CASKRSAGVETQYF.